The clone carrying this T cell receptor (beta chain) was seen more than once but under ten times. Its antigen is unidentified. In making TCR beta libraries, quantitative 5'-RACE with molecular barcodes was used. One entry per CDR3 protein, called by TCRdb with MiXCR from the 5' RACE reads. The profile shows around 770,000 distinct CDR3 sequences, 12% of them singletons. This sample was included in a study of CD8 T cells in ankylosing spondylitis. Findings and limits, study-wide: With a CD8+ phenotype, disease-linked clones were relatively rare in peripheral blood. Ankylosing spondylitis blood appeared to carry a characteristic TCR beta motif of several highly homologous variants. Clones tied to disease were said to be significantly enriched in matched ankylosing spondylitis synovial fluid. Some of the motif variants had earlier been found in reactive arthritis patients' fluid and blood.

Sequenced sample: blood, either unsorted or a sorted T cell fraction (not recorded which). The clonotype comes from a male donor with ankylosing spondylitis.

The CDR3 nucleotides are TGCAGTGCTACGAAGGACGGAGCGAGCCTATACAATGAGCAGTTCTTC. This codes for CSATKDGASLYNEQFF. The rearrangement links TRBV20-1 to TRBJ2-1, with D unclear. The CDR3 consists of 16 residues. Germline CDR1 reads DFQATT; CDR2 reads SNEGSKA (reference sequence). V was cut by 4 bases and J by 4 bases, with 20 bases left in between.